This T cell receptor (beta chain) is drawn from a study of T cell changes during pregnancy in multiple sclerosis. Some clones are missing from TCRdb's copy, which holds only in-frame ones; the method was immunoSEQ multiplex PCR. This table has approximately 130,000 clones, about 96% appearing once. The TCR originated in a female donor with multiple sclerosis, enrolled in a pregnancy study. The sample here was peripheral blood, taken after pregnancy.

In DNA, the CDR3 is TGTGCCAGCAGTTACTTTGCAGGTGGAGGTCAGCCCCAGCATTTT. This translates into CASSYFAGGGQPQHF. This rearrangement joins TRBV6-5 to TRBJ1-5, with D unresolved. The V end was cut by 1 base, the J end by 6 bases, with 13 bases between. The CDR3 length is 15 residues. Germline CDR1 reads MNHEY; CDR2 reads SVGAGI.